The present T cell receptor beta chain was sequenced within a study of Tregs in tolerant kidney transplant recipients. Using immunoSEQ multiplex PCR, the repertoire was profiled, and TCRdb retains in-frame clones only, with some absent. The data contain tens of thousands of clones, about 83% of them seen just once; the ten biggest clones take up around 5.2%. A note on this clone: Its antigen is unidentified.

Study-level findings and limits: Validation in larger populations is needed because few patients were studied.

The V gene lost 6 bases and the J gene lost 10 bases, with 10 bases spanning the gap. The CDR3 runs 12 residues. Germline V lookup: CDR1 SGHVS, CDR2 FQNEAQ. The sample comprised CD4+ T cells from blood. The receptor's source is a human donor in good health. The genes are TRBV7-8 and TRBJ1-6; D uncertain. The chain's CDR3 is CASSRRTSPLHF. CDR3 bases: TGTGCCAGCAGTCGACGAACCTCACCCCTCCACTTT.